The 20 T cell receptor beta chains below come from one sample, sequenced in a study of T cell responses to AZD1222 COVID-19 vaccine. Assay: immunoSEQ multiplex PCR; the TCRdb copy retains only in-frame clones and omits some. The data hold around 78,000 clones, with roughly 88% observed a single time. This sample comprised peripheral blood, obtained on day 0 of MenACWY control vaccination. Receptors were obtained from an adult in good health.

The chain employs TRBV3-1 (or the pseudogene TRBV3-2) and TRBJ2-2; D gene unclear. The CDR3 is made up of 14 amino acids. Per germline, CDR1 LGHDT and CDR2 YNNKEL (reference sequence). Trimming left V 1 base short and J 4 bases short, with 7 bases between. CDR3 in amino acids: CASSQAQSTGELFF. The CDR3 bases are TGTGCCAGCAGCCAAGCGCAGTCCACCGGGGAGCTGTTTTTT.

The gene calls are TRBV5-1 and TRBJ1-1; D possibly corresponds to TRBD1 (5 bases). CDR3 size: 15 residues. Trimming removed 0 bases at V and 11 bases at J, with 20 bases between. Germline V CDR1 and CDR2: SGHRS, YFSETQ. CDR3 DNA sequence: TGCGCCAGCAGCTTGGGGGACCAAGGACGGAAAGGGGCTTTCTTT. Protein product: CASSLGDQGRKGAFF.

In its sample, this clone was seen once. The chain links TRBV10-3 to TRBJ1-6; 10 bases are a match to TRBD1. Trimming removed 4 bases from V and 6 bases from J; junction bases left unmatched: 0. From germline, CDR1 is ENHRY and CDR2 SYGVKD. CDR3 length: 14 amino acids. The CDR3 loop reads CAISGDRGNSPLHF. The DNA of the CDR3 is TGTGCCATCAGTGGGGACAGGGGTAATTCACCCCTCCACTTT.

This chain connects TRBV7-3 to TRBJ2-3, with D possibly being TRBD1 (7 bases). The ends were cut back, 5 bases at V and 6 bases at J, with 12 bases in the middle. Germline CDR1 reads SGHTA; CDR2 reads FQGTGA. The CDR3 contains 13 residues. The CDR3 DNA sequence: TGTGCCAGCAGCCCTCCAGGGGGGGATACGCAGTATTTT. Translation: CASSPPGGDTQYF.

The genes are TRBV9 and TRBJ2-1, with D possibly called TRBD1 or TRBD2 (5 bases each). V was shortened by 4 bases and J by 7 bases, with 12 bases between the two germline ends. Germline V lookup: CDR1 SGDLS, CDR2 YYNGEE. The CDR3 is 13 amino acids. The DNA of the CDR3 is TGTGCCAGCAGCAAGGGGACCAGAAATGAGCAGTTCTTC. This encodes CASSKGTRNEQFF.

This chain joins TRBV2 and TRBJ1-2, with TRBD1 matching over 7 bases. In germline, CDR1 is SNHLY, CDR2 FYNNEI. The trim removed 6 bases at V and 2 bases at J, leaving 6 bases unmatched. This CDR3 contains 14 residues. CDR3 protein: CASRGDSGNYGYTF. The DNA for the CDR3 is TGTGCCAGCAGGGGGGACAGTGGAAACTATGGCTACACCTTC.

This clone was picked up one time. The chain combines TRBV7-2 with TRBJ1-1; D unclear. Trimming took off 3 bases at V and 5 bases at J, with 13 bases between the two ends. This CDR3 region has 14 residues. Germline lookup yields CDR1 SGHTA and CDR2 FQGNSA. The CDR3 DNA reads as TGTGCCAGCAGCTTGTACGACGGCGGGACTGAAGCTTTCTTT. Translated, it gives CASSLYDGGTEAFF.

This clone was recorded only once. The chain employs TRBV15 and TRBJ1-2; tentatively, D is TRBD1 (5 bases). The ends were cut back, 8 bases at V and 1 base at J, with 8 bases in the middle. There are 12 residues in the CDR3. CDR1 and CDR2 (germline): LNHNV, YYDKDF (reference sequence). For the CDR3, the DNA is TGTGCCACCGCAGGGAGTAACTATGGCTACACCTTC. It codes for CATAGSNYGYTF. Based on the CDR3 plus reference TRBV15 and TRBJ1-2, the full variable domain is DAMVIQNPRYQVTQFGKPVTLSCSQTLNHNVMYWYQQKSSQAPKLLFHYYDKDFNNEADTPDNFQSRRPNTSFCFLDIRSPGLGDTAMYLCATAGSNYGYTFGSGTRLTVV.

This chain links TRBV5-6 with TRBJ1-5, with D unclear. With 0 bases removed from V and 4 bases from J, the gap between germline ends came to 8 bases. CDR3 size: 14 residues. Germline lookup yields CDR1 SGHDT and CDR2 YYEEEE. CDR3 coding DNA: TGTGCCAGCAGCTTGGGGTTCGGAAATCAGCCCCAGCATTTT. Protein: CASSLGFGNQPQHF.

This sequence joins TRBV11-2 and TRBJ1-1; TRBD1 matches 7 bases. Trimming at V came to 3 bases and at J to 11 bases, leaving 9 bases not matched to a gene. Germline values: CDR1 SGHAT, CDR2 FQNNGV. This CDR3 region has 13 residues. In DNA form, the CDR3 reads TGTGCCAGCAGCTTTGGGACAGCAGCCCGGGCTTTCTTT. This translates into CASSFGTAARAFF.

The chain joins TRBV3-1 (or the pseudogene TRBV3-2) to TRBJ2-1; 9 bases line up with TRBD2. Germline CDR1 and CDR2: LGHDT and YNNKEL (reference sequence). The J segment lost 7 bases and the V segment lost 3 bases, leaving 13 bases of the junction unmatched. The CDR3 extends over 17 amino acids. The CDR3 sequence: CASSQGSTGLASNEQFF. CDR3 DNA: TGTGCCAGCAGCCAGGGAAGCACGGGACTAGCATCAAATGAGCAGTTCTTC.

The chain carries TRBV13 and TRBJ1-5; 7 bases match TRBD1. The length of the CDR3 is 14 residues. Germline assignment: CDR1 PRHDT and CDR2 FYEKMQ (reference sequence). V lost 4 bases to trimming and J lost 6 bases; unmatched junction nucleotides: 6. This CDR3 reads CASSSGGGGQPQHF. The CDR3 DNA sequence: TGTGCCAGCAGCTCCGGAGGGGGCGGTCAGCCCCAGCATTTT.

The rearrangement uses TRBV7-9 and TRBJ2-4, with D tentatively TRBD2 (6 bases). Between the trimmed V and J ends, which lost 3 bases and 0 bases, there was a span of 9 bases. Germline V CDR1 and CDR2: SEHNR, FQNEAQ (reference sequence). CDR3 length: 15 amino acids. The CDR3 DNA sequence: TGTGCCAGCAGCTTCGCGGGACTAGCCAAAAACATTCAGTACTTC. Protein sequence: CASSFAGLAKNIQYF.

J is TRBJ1-3 and V is TRBV24-1, with a weak D call TRBD1 (6 bases). Per the germline V gene, CDR1 is KGHDR and CDR2 is SFDVKD. The CDR3 covers 13 residues. The V and J ends lost 10 bases and 3 bases respectively, with 12 bases between them. The CDR3: CATTTGFGNTIYF. CDR3 nucleotides: TGTGCCACGACTACAGGGTTTGGAAACACCATATATTTT.

Remarks on this clone: A read error may produce the germline difference seen at one junction end. The chain uses TRBV7-7 and TRBJ2-5; unclear D gene. Germline CDR1 reads SSHAT; CDR2 reads FNYEAQ (reference sequence). This CDR3 has 13 residues. The CDR3 loop reads CASSFTGEETQYF. In DNA form, the CDR3 reads TGTGCTAGCAGCTTTACCGGAGAAGAGACCCAGTACTTC. The full variable domain, in which reference TRBV7-7 and TRBJ2-5 provide the parts outside the CDR3, is GAGVSQSPRYKVTKRGQDVTLRCDPISSHATLYWYQQALGQGPEFLTYFNYEAQPDKSGLPSDRFSAERPEGSISTLTIQRTEQRDSAMYRCASSFTGEETQYFGPGTRLLVL.

This clone has more than one count but fewer than ten. This sequence joins TRBV5-6 and TRBJ1-3, with 11 bases lining up with TRBD1. The CDR3 covers 14 residues. V was pared by 6 bases and J by 4 bases, with 3 bases of the junction left unmatched. Looked up from germline, CDR1 is SGHDT and CDR2 is YYEEEE. CDR3 bases: TGTGCCAGCAAGGGGACAGGGGGAGGAAACACCATATATTTT. Translating it yields CASKGTGGGNTIYF.

V and J are TRBV7-9 and TRBJ1-4, with D possibly being TRBD1 (5 bases). The CDR3 has 12 amino acids. V gave up 6 bases and J gave up 4 bases, with 6 bases separating them. Looked up from germline, CDR1 is SEHNR and CDR2 is FQNEAQ (reference sequence). Here the CDR3 DNA reads TGTGCCAGCAGGGGGGTTAATGAAAAACTGTTTTTT. Its protein is CASRGVNEKLFF.

The gene calls are TRBV5-1 and TRBJ2-3; 9 bases agree with TRBD2. The CDR3 covers 16 residues. J lost 3 bases, V lost 0 bases, and 5 bases had no gene match. The germline CDR1 and CDR2 sequences are SGHRS and YFSETQ. The CDR3 region is CASSLASGVRTDTQYF. The CDR3, as DNA: TGCGCCAGCAGCTTGGCTAGCGGGGTTCGGACAGATACGCAGTATTTT.

This clone showed up just a few times. The chain joins TRBV7-8 to TRBJ2-5; D remains unclear. The germline V and J ends were trimmed by 1 base and 4 bases, with 7 bases remaining between them. CDR3 length: 13 residues. Germline lookup yields CDR1 SGHVS and CDR2 FQNEAQ. CDR3 amino acids: CASSLEQLETQYF. The CDR3 bases are TGTGCCAGCAGCTTAGAACAGCTAGAGACCCAGTACTTC.

The chain combines TRBV7-9 with TRBJ1-1; the D is unclear. The CDR3 contains 12 residues. CDR1 is SEHNR and CDR2 is FQNEAQ in the germline V gene (reference sequence). V lost 1 base and J 1 base, leaving 1 base between the germline ends. CDR3 protein: CASSLENTEAFF. CDR3 bases: TGTGCCAGCAGCTTAGAGAACACTGAAGCTTTCTTT.